These T cell receptor beta chains were read from a single sample in a study of cytomegalovirus exposure and HLA in healthy donors. Sequencing was performed with immunoSEQ multiplex PCR; in TCRdb, only in-frame clones are kept and a portion is missing. The sample consists of about 170,000 clones, about 80% of them appearing once. Material for sequencing was PBMCs. These receptor sequences come from a woman aged 25 to 39 in good health and CMV-seropositive. Each CDR3 is given with its conserved first and last residue. The D gene is left open where the match is weak. Part of the rows lack a size; the others show once, few, many or a class for expanded clones.

abundance: NA; j_gene: TRBJ1-6; d_gene: NA; v_gene: TRBV6-4; CDR3nt: TGTGCCAGCAGCCCGGACAGCCTAAATTCACCCCTCCACTTT; CDR3aa: CASSPDSLNSPLHF
abundance: NA; j_gene: TRBJ1-3; d_gene: NA; v_gene: TRBV19; CDR3nt: TGTGCCAGTAGTATCCTGGGAGCCTACACCATATATTTT; CDR3aa: CASSILGAYTIYF
abundance: few; j_gene: TRBJ2-5; d_gene: TRBD2; v_gene: TRBV9; CDR3nt: TGTGCCAGCAGCGTAGCTAGCGGGGGGGTCAAAGAGACCCAGTACTTC; CDR3aa: CASSVASGGVKETQYF
abundance: few; j_gene: TRBJ2-4; d_gene: NA; v_gene: TRBV4-1; CDR3nt: TGCGCCAGCAGCCAACATCAGGGGAAATCCAACTCCATTCAGTACTTC; CDR3aa: CASSQHQGKSNSIQYF
abundance: NA; j_gene: TRBJ1-5; d_gene: TRBD1; v_gene: TRBV5-1; CDR3nt: TGCGCCAGCAGCTTGGGGGACAGGAGGGATCAGCCCCAGCATTTT; CDR3aa: CASSLGDRRDQPQHF
abundance: NA; j_gene: TRBJ1-4; d_gene: TRBD1; v_gene: TRBV18; CDR3nt: TGTGCCAGCTCACCACGATACAGGGGCGAGGTAGAAAAACTGTTTTTT; CDR3aa: CASSPRYRGEVEKLFF
abundance: NA; j_gene: TRBJ1-3; d_gene: NA; v_gene: TRBV7-9; CDR3nt: TGTTCCAGCAGCAACAGGGTAGTGTCTGGAAACACCATATATTTT; CDR3aa: CSSSNRVVSGNTIYF
abundance: NA; j_gene: TRBJ2-3; d_gene: TRBD1; v_gene: TRBV9; CDR3nt: TGTGCCAGCAGCGGAATGGACAGGCGGGCAGATACGCAGTATTTT; CDR3aa: CASSGMDRRADTQYF
abundance: NA; j_gene: TRBJ2-3; d_gene: TRBD2; v_gene: TRBV9; CDR3nt: TGTGCCAGCAGCGTAGATGTGGGGGGGAGATCAGATACGCAGTATTTT; CDR3aa: CASSVDVGGRSDTQYF
abundance: NA; j_gene: TRBJ2-5; d_gene: NA; v_gene: TRBV18; CDR3nt: TGTGCCAGCTCACCACCCGGGACTCAAGAGACCCAGTACTTC; CDR3aa: CASSPPGTQETQYF
abundance: once; j_gene: TRBJ2-2; d_gene: TRBD1; v_gene: TRBV5-1; CDR3nt: TGCGCCAGCAGCTGGACAGGGGGCACCGGGGAGCTGTTTTTT; CDR3aa: CASSWTGGTGELFF
abundance: few; j_gene: TRBJ1-3; d_gene: NA; v_gene: TRBV4-3; CDR3nt: TGCGCCAGCAGCCAACAGACAGGCCACGGAAACACCATATATTTT; CDR3aa: CASSQQTGHGNTIYF
abundance: few; j_gene: TRBJ2-1; d_gene: TRBD2; v_gene: TRBV27; CDR3nt: TGTGCCAGCAGTTTACAGGCTAGCGGGGCTATACCGCGCAATGAGCAGTTCTTC; CDR3aa: CASSLQASGAIPRNEQFF
abundance: NA; j_gene: TRBJ2-7; d_gene: TRBD2; v_gene: TRBV6-5; CDR3nt: TGTGCCAGCAGTTACGTCGCGGGAGGGGACTACGAGCAGTACTTC; CDR3aa: CASSYVAGGDYEQYF
abundance: once; j_gene: TRBJ1-1; d_gene: TRBD1; v_gene: TRBV5-1; CDR3nt: TGCGCCAGCAGCACGGACAGGGGCGAGGGGACTGAAGCTTTCTTT; CDR3aa: CASSTDRGEGTEAFF
abundance: NA; j_gene: TRBJ1-2; d_gene: NA; v_gene: TRBV28; CDR3nt: TGTGCCAGCAGTTCCTACAGATACTCGGTTCGCTATGGCTACACCTTC; CDR3aa: CASSSYRYSVRYGYTF
abundance: NA; j_gene: TRBJ2-5; d_gene: NA; v_gene: TRBV2; CDR3nt: TGTGCCAGCAGTGCCCAGGGCGGCCAAGAGACCCAGTACTTC; CDR3aa: CASSAQGGQETQYF
abundance: NA; j_gene: TRBJ2-3; d_gene: NA; v_gene: TRBV4-3; CDR3nt: TGCGCCAGCAGCCCCCGGGGGTATGCAGGCGATACGCAGTATTTT; CDR3aa: CASSPRGYAGDTQYF
abundance: few; j_gene: TRBJ1-6; d_gene: NA; v_gene: TRBV10-3; CDR3nt: TGTGCCATCAGTGGCAGGGAAAATGATTCACCCCTCCACTTT; CDR3aa: CAISGRENDSPLHF
abundance: NA; j_gene: TRBJ2-3; d_gene: TRBD2; v_gene: TRBV4-1; CDR3nt: TGCGCCAGCAGCCAAGATTGGACTAGTAGGGGTTTAACAGATACGCAGTATTTT; CDR3aa: CASSQDWTSRGLTDTQYF
abundance: NA; j_gene: TRBJ2-7; d_gene: NA; v_gene: TRBV5-4; CDR3nt: TGTGCCAGCAGCGCTCCGCCGGGGGGCTTGGAGCAGTACTTC; CDR3aa: CASSAPPGGLEQYF
abundance: NA; j_gene: TRBJ2-3; d_gene: TRBD2; v_gene: TRBV5-1; CDR3nt: TGCGCCAGCAGCTTTCTAGCGGGAGGGACAGATACGCAGTATTTT; CDR3aa: CASSFLAGGTDTQYF
abundance: few; j_gene: TRBJ2-1; d_gene: TRBD2; v_gene: TRBV7-9; CDR3nt: TGTGCCAGCAGCGGAGAGGGACTAGCAACTGAGCAGTTCTTC; CDR3aa: CASSGEGLATEQFF
abundance: few; j_gene: TRBJ1-1; d_gene: NA; v_gene: TRBV10-1; CDR3nt: TGCGCCAGCAGTGCAAGCCCAACGAACACTGAAGCTTTCTTT; CDR3aa: CASSASPTNTEAFF
abundance: NA; j_gene: TRBJ2-1; d_gene: TRBD2; v_gene: TRBV2; CDR3nt: TGTGCCAGCGGGACTAGCGGGACGGGGGAGCAGTTCTTC; CDR3aa: CASGTSGTGEQFF
abundance: NA; j_gene: TRBJ1-1; d_gene: TRBD1; v_gene: TRBV5-6; CDR3nt: TGTGCCAGCGCTAAAAGAAGGACAGGTTTCTTTGAAGCTTTCTTT; CDR3aa: CASAKRRTGFFEAFF
abundance: NA; j_gene: TRBJ1-1; d_gene: TRBD1; v_gene: TRBV29-1; CDR3nt: TGCAGCGTCCAGGGGGCGCGGACTGAAGCTTTCTTT; CDR3aa: CSVQGARTEAFF
abundance: NA; j_gene: TRBJ1-2; d_gene: TRBD1; v_gene: TRBV7-2; CDR3nt: TGTGCCAGCAGCCAGGGGGGATCCTATGGCTACACCTTC; CDR3aa: CASSQGGSYGYTF
abundance: NA; j_gene: TRBJ1-1; d_gene: NA; v_gene: TRBV18; CDR3nt: TGTGCCAGCTCAACGAGCCTCGGGACTGAAGCTTTCTTT; CDR3aa: CASSTSLGTEAFF
abundance: NA; j_gene: TRBJ2-7; d_gene: NA; v_gene: TRBV4-1; CDR3nt: TGCGCCAGCAGCCAAGATCAAACCTACGAGCAGTACTTC; CDR3aa: CASSQDQTYEQYF
abundance: NA; j_gene: TRBJ2-1; d_gene: TRBD2; v_gene: TRBV7-8; CDR3nt: TGTGCCAGCAGCCTCCAGGGCGGGGGAGACTACAATGAGCAGTTCTTC; CDR3aa: CASSLQGGGDYNEQFF
abundance: NA; j_gene: TRBJ2-1; d_gene: TRBD2; v_gene: TRBV9; CDR3nt: TGTGCCAGCAGCGTAGGTCTAAAGCGGGAGACGAATGAGCAGTTCTTC; CDR3aa: CASSVGLKRETNEQFF
abundance: NA; j_gene: TRBJ2-1; d_gene: TRBD2; v_gene: TRBV9; CDR3nt: TGTGCCAGCAGCGCCGGGACTAGGATTTACAATGAGCAGTTCTTC; CDR3aa: CASSAGTRIYNEQFF
abundance: NA; j_gene: TRBJ2-2; d_gene: NA; v_gene: TRBV11-3; CDR3nt: TGTGCCAGCAGCTTAGATCGGGGGACCGGGGAGCTGTTTTTT; CDR3aa: CASSLDRGTGELFF
abundance: NA; j_gene: TRBJ1-1; d_gene: NA; v_gene: TRBV30; CDR3nt: TGTGCCTGGAGTAAGGGGCGCACTGAAGCTTTCTTT; CDR3aa: CAWSKGRTEAFF
abundance: NA; j_gene: TRBJ2-3; d_gene: TRBD2; v_gene: TRBV29-1; CDR3nt: TGCAGCGTTGAGCGGGGGGCCCCCAAAAGCACAGATACGCAGTATTTT; CDR3aa: CSVERGAPKSTDTQYF
abundance: once; j_gene: TRBJ2-4; d_gene: TRBD1; v_gene: TRBV30; CDR3nt: TGTGCCTGGAGTGTGTCTTCGTGGGACAGGGGAAACATTCAGTACTTC; CDR3aa: CAWSVSSWDRGNIQYF
abundance: NA; j_gene: TRBJ1-1; d_gene: NA; v_gene: TRBV7-9; CDR3nt: TGTTCCAGCAGCTTAGACAGAAAGAACACTGAAGCTTTCTTT; CDR3aa: CSSSLDRKNTEAFF
abundance: NA; j_gene: TRBJ1-3; d_gene: TRBD1; v_gene: TRBV28; CDR3nt: TGTGCCAGCAGTAAACAGGGGTGGTATGGAAACACCATATATTTT; CDR3aa: CASSKQGWYGNTIYF
abundance: NA; j_gene: TRBJ1-2; d_gene: TRBD1; v_gene: TRBV29-1; CDR3nt: TGCAGCGCCGCGACAGGGTTGGGAAAGGGCTACACCTTC; CDR3aa: CSAATGLGKGYTF
abundance: NA; j_gene: TRBJ1-2; d_gene: TRBD1; v_gene: TRBV19; CDR3nt: TGTGCCAGTAGTATCGACAGGGGCTATGGCTACACCTTC; CDR3aa: CASSIDRGYGYTF
abundance: NA; j_gene: TRBJ2-7; d_gene: NA; v_gene: TRBV14; CDR3nt: TGTGCCAGCAGCCAAGGGCTTACCTACGAGCAGTACTTC; CDR3aa: CASSQGLTYEQYF
abundance: NA; j_gene: TRBJ1-5; d_gene: TRBD1; v_gene: TRBV28; CDR3nt: TGTGCCAGCGGCTTATGGACAGGGAACAATCAGCCCCAGCATTTT; CDR3aa: CASGLWTGNNQPQHF